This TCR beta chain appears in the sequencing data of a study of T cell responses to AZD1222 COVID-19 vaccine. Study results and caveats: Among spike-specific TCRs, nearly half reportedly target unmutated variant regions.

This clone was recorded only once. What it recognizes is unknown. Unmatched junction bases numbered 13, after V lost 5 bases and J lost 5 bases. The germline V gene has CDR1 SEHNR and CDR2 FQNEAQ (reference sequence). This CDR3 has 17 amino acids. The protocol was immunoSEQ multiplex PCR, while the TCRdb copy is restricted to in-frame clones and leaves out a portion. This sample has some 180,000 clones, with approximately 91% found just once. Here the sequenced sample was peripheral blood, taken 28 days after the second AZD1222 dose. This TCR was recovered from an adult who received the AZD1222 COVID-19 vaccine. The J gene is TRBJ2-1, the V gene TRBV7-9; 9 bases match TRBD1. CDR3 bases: TGTGCCAGCAGCGATAGCACATGGGACAGGGTCCACAATGAGCAGTTCTTC. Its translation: CASSDSTWDRVHNEQFF.